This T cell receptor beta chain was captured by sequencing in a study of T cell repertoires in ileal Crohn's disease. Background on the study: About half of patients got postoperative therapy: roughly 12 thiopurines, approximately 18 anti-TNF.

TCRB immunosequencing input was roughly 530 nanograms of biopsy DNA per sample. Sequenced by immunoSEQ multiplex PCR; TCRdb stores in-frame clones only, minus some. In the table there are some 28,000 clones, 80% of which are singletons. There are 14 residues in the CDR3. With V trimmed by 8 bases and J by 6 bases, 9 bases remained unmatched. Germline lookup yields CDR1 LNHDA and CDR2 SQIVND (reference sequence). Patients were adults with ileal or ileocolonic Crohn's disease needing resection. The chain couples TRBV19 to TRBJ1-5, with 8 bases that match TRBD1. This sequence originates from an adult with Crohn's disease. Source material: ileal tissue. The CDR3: CASGQGVNPQPQHF. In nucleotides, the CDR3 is TGTGCCAGTGGACAGGGAGTTAACCCTCAGCCCCAGCATTTT. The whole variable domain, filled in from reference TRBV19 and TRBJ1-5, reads DGGITQSPKYLFRKEGQNVTLSCEQNLNHDAMYWYRQDPGQGLRLIYYSQIVNDFQKGDIAEGYSVSREKKESFPLTVTSAQKNPTAFYLCASGQGVNPQPQHFGDGTRLSIL.